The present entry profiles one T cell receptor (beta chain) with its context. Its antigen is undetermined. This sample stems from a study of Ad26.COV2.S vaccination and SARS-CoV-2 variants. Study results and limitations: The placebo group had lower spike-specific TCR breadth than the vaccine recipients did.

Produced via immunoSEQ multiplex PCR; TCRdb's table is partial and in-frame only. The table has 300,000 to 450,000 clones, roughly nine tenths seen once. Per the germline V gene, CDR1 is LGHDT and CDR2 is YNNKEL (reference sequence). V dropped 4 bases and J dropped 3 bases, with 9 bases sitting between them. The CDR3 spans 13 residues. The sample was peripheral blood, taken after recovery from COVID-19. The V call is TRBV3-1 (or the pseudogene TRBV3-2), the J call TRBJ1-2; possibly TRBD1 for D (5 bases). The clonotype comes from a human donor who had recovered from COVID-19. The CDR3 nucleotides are TGTGCCAGCAGCCCCAGGGAGGACTATGGCTACACCTTC. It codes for CASSPREDYGYTF.